This entry lists 15 T cell receptor beta chains sequenced from one sample in a study of T-cell reconstitution after alpha-beta-depleted transplantation in children. Unique molecular identifiers were incorporated when the TCRbeta library was constructed. Each CDR3 protein is one row after TCRdb ran MiXCR on the PCR reads. The sample has 500,000 to 600,000 distinct CDR3 sequences; roughly a quarter are singletons. The sample was PBMCs, taken before TCRalphabeta/CD19-depleted stem cell transplant. Receptor source: a boy under three years old with Wiskott-Aldrich syndrome, due to receive a stem cell transplant.

CDR3 DNA: TGTGCCAGCAGTCGGACAGGGGAAAATTCACCCCTCCACTTT. Protein sequence: CASSRTGENSPLHF. This rearrangement joins TRBV12-3 or TRBV12-4 to TRBJ1-6; 9 bases match TRBD1. The V gene end was trimmed by 5 bases and the J gene end by 7 bases; junction bases not matched to a gene: 3. The CDR3 has 14 residues.

The chain links TRBV11-1 to TRBJ2-1; TRBD1 matches at 8 bases. V gave up 6 bases and J gave up 6 bases; unmatched junction bases: 10. Germline values: CDR1 SGHAT, CDR2 FQDESV (reference sequence). This CDR3 spans 15 amino acids. CDR3 amino acids: CASSLTGEVGNEQFF. DNA for the CDR3: TGTGCCAGCAGTTTGACAGGGGAAGTTGGCAATGAGCAGTTCTTC.

The V call is TRBV5-6, the J call TRBJ2-5; D may be TRBD1 or TRBD2 (5 bases each). Trimming took 6 bases from V and 4 from J, leaving 10 bases between them. From germline, CDR1 is SGHDT and CDR2 YYEEEE. The CDR3 consists of 12 residues. The CDR3 region is CASNLRGETQYF. In DNA, the CDR3 is TGTGCCAGCAACCTGAGGGGAGAGACCCAGTACTTC. The full variable domain, its missing parts supplied by reference TRBV5-6 and TRBJ2-5, is DAGVTQSPTHLIKTRGQQVTLRCSPKSGHDTVSWYQQALGQGPQFIFQYYEEEERQRGNFPDRFSGHQFPNYSSELNVNALLLGDSALYLCASNLRGETQYFGPGTRLLVL.

This chain joins TRBV20-1 and TRBJ1-1; D is uncertain. Trimming removed 1 base at V and 7 bases at J, with 13 bases between. The CDR3 has 13 amino acids. The germline V gene encodes CDR1 DFQATT and CDR2 SNEGSKA (reference sequence). CDR3 sequence reads: CSARGEVSSEAFF. CDR3 DNA: TGCAGTGCTAGAGGGGAGGTGTCAAGTGAAGCTTTCTTT.

This clonotype turned up a few times. This chain joins TRBV5-1 and TRBJ2-1; no definite D call. Trimming stripped 3 bases from V and 3 bases from J, with 16 bases between. The CDR3 is 16 residues long. Germline V gene sequence: CDR1 SGHRS, CDR2 YFSETQ. The CDR3 DNA sequence: TGCGCCAGCAGCTCCAACTTGGCCGCCGTCTACAATGAGCAGTTCTTC. Translating gives CASSSNLAAVYNEQFF. The complete variable domain, with remaining parts taken from reference TRBV5-1 and TRBJ2-1, reads KAGVTQTPRYLIKTRGQQVTLSCSPISGHRSVSWYQQTPGQGLQFLFEYFSETQRNKGNFPGRFSGRQFSNSRSEMNVSTLELGDSALYLCASSSNLAAVYNEQFFGPGTRLTVL.

CDR3 bases: TGTGCCAGCAGTTCTGCGGGAGCCCTACAAGAGACCCAGTACTTC. This sequence encodes CASSSAGALQETQYF. The chain is built from TRBV12-3 or TRBV12-4 and TRBJ2-5; 7 bases map to TRBD2. V trimming: 4 bases; J trimming: 2 bases; junction bases outside the gene matches: 7. CDR3 length: 15 amino acids.

This clonotype was counted between two and nine times. J is TRBJ1-1 and V is TRBV27, with TRBD1 identical over 8 bases. V dropped 1 base and J dropped 3; count of bases not matched to a gene: 4. The germline gives CDR1 MNHEY, CDR2 SMNVEV (reference sequence). The CDR3 is 15 residues long. The CDR3 bases are TGTGCCAGCAGTTTATTTACAGGGGGGTACACTGAAGCTTTCTTT. It translates to CASSLFTGGYTEAFF.

This clonotype was recorded a few times. This chain links TRBV5-1 with TRBJ2-1; D unclear. Looked up from germline, CDR1 is SGHRS and CDR2 is YFSETQ. This CDR3 is 16 amino acids long. V lost 2 bases to trimming and J lost 1 base, with 13 bases between them. CDR3 in amino acids: CASSFRSLRSYNEQFF. The CDR3 DNA follows: TGCGCCAGCAGCTTCCGTAGTCTCCGGTCCTACAATGAGCAGTTCTTC.

In this sample, this clonotype turned up a few times. The rearrangement joins TRBV20-1 to TRBJ2-1; TRBD2 matches at 7 bases. CDR1 is DFQATT and CDR2 is SNEGSKA in the germline V gene (reference sequence). V shed 6 bases, J shed 9 bases, and the junction held 8 bases outside the gene matches. CDR3 length equals 12 residues. The CDR3 reads CSAVYGGGEQFF. DNA of the CDR3: TGCAGTGCGGTGTATGGGGGGGGTGAGCAGTTCTTC.

In DNA form, the CDR3 reads TGCGCCAGCAGCTTTTCCGGGGCTTACGCCTACGAGCAGTACTTC. It is translated as CASSFSGAYAYEQYF. The chain carries TRBV5-1 and TRBJ2-7, with D possibly called TRBD1 or TRBD2 (5 bases each). V was cut by 2 bases and J by 2 bases, with 14 bases left in between. Germline lookup yields CDR1 SGHRS and CDR2 YFSETQ. The CDR3 runs to 15 residues.

J is TRBJ2-5 and V is TRBV4-1; D gene ambiguous. V was trimmed by 0 bases and J by 5 bases, leaving 16 bases between them. In germline, CDR1 is MGHRA, CDR2 YSYEKL. The CDR3 covers 16 residues. The CDR3 loop reads CASSQDRPVFGETQYF. The CDR3 DNA reads TGCGCCAGCAGCCAAGATCGGCCAGTTTTCGGGGAGACCCAGTACTTC.

The rearrangement links TRBV12-3 or TRBV12-4 to TRBJ2-2; 9 nucleotides align to TRBD1. The junction had 11 bases not matched to a gene; V was cut back by 3 bases and J by 9 bases. CDR3 size: 16 residues. CDR3: CASSFTGGVAVRELFF. The CDR3 DNA sequence: TGTGCCAGCAGTTTTACAGGGGGCGTAGCGGTAAGGGAGCTGTTTTTT.

J is TRBJ2-1 and V is TRBV4-1; D is unresolved. Trimming shortened V by 5 bases and J by 0 bases, and 17 bases separated the two germline ends. Germline V lookup: CDR1 MGHRA, CDR2 YSYEKL. The CDR3 spans 17 residues. In DNA form, the CDR3 reads TGCGCCAGCAGCTTGGAACGAAGGGCTAGCTCCTACAATGAGCAGTTCTTC. It is translated as CASSLERRASSYNEQFF.

V usage is TRBV10-1 and J usage is TRBJ2-7; D tentatively reads TRBD1 or TRBD2 (5 bases each). The CDR3 is made up of 15 amino acids. Trimming stripped 2 bases from V and 6 bases from J, with 17 bases between. Per germline, CDR1 WNHNN and CDR2 SYGVQD (reference sequence). The CDR3 DNA reads TGCGCCAGCAGTGAGATTCAGGGACCTTTCAGCGAGCAGTACTTC. This encodes CASSEIQGPFSEQYF.

This clonotype occurred a few times. The chain joins TRBV5-1 to TRBJ2-7; TRBD1 matches 7 bases. This CDR3 has 16 residues. Germline CDR1 is SGHRS and CDR2 is YFSETQ. J gave up 0 bases and V 2 bases, and 8 bases lay outside the gene matches. The CDR3, as DNA: TGCGCCAGCAGCTTATCGGCAGGGGGTGACTCCTACGAGCAGTACTTC. Protein sequence: CASSLSAGGDSYEQYF.